Below are 22 T cell receptor beta chains sequenced from a single sample in a study of T cell responses to AZD1222 COVID-19 vaccine (TCRdb year 2021). The time point label for this specimen denotes: baseline before first vaccination. Library prep was done by the immunoSEQ multiplex PCR assay. TCRdb retrieved this table from immuneACCESS and kept in-frame rearrangements only. Not all clones are present; in checked studies, unresolved V genes account for under half, and no reason is known for the remainder. In this sample the table shows under 100,000 clones, roughly 88% of which occur a single time. The ten most abundant clones make up roughly 15% of the sample. The material sequenced was peripheral blood, taken on day 0 of AZD1222 vaccination. The receptors stem from an adult in good health.

The V call is TRBV6-5, the J call TRBJ2-3, with D perhaps TRBD2 (6 bases). Trimming took 2 bases from V and 5 from J, leaving 11 bases between them. Germline-derived CDR1 and CDR2 are MNHEY and SVGAGI. There are 14 residues in the CDR3. The CDR3 here is CASSYAPGVDTQYF. As DNA, the CDR3 is TGTGCCAGCAGTTACGCCCCGGGAGTAGATACGCAGTATTTT.

The genes are TRBV10-3 and TRBJ2-2, with no clear D. CDR3 length: 12 amino acids. Trimming shortened V by 5 bases and J by 0 bases, and 1 base separated the two germline ends. Germline CDR1 is ENHRY and CDR2 is SYGVKD. The CDR3 nucleotides are TGTGCCATCAGTTCGAACACCGGGGAGCTGTTTTTT. This codes for CAISSNTGELFF.

V gene TRBV6-5 combines with J gene TRBJ2-3, with D hard to call. Germline assignment: CDR1 MNHEY and CDR2 SVGAGI. V lost 4 bases and J lost 3, with 5 bases in between. The CDR3 has 12 amino acids. The CDR3 sequence: CASSSSTDTQYF. The DNA of the CDR3 is TGTGCCAGCAGTTCGTCTACAGATACGCAGTATTTT.

The chain recombines TRBV10-3 with TRBJ2-7; the match to TRBD2 covers 9 bases. The trim removed 8 bases at V and 2 bases at J, leaving 13 bases unmatched. In germline, CDR1 is ENHRY, CDR2 SYGVKD. This CDR3 is built from 16 residues. The CDR3 nucleotides read TGTGCCATCGGGGATAGCGGGAGTCTGAGGCCCTACGAGCAGTACTTC. It yields the protein CAIGDSGSLRPYEQYF.

This chain uses TRBV25-1 with TRBJ2-3; D unresolved. The germline gives CDR1 MGHDK, CDR2 SYGVNS. This CDR3 comprises 13 residues. The V end lost 2 bases, the J end lost 1 base, and 4 bases lay between the germline ends. CDR3 residues: CASSERRTDTQYF. Here the CDR3 DNA reads TGTGCCAGCAGTGAAAGGCGCACAGATACGCAGTATTTT.

Here the CDR3 DNA reads TGTGCCAGCAGCCGCGGGACGGGAGGTGGGGGGCAGTACTTC. Translated: CASSRGTGGGGQYF. V and J are TRBV6-5 and TRBJ2-7; 7 bases fit TRBD2. V lost 6 bases to trimming and J lost 9 bases; unmatched junction nucleotides: 14. The length of the CDR3 is 14 residues. Germline loops: CDR1 MNHEY, CDR2 SVGAGI.

The genes are TRBV28 and TRBJ1-6, with 8 bases that match TRBD1. The CDR3 has 16 amino acids. V was clipped by 3 bases and J by 5 bases; unmatched bases: 6. Germline V gene sequence: CDR1 MDHEN, CDR2 SYDVKM. CDR3 amino acids: CASSLRTGRNNSPLHF. The CDR3 bases are TGTGCCAGCAGTTTGCGGACAGGGAGGAATAATTCACCCCTCCACTTT.

CDR3 nucleotides: TGTGCCAGCAGGAAACAGGGGTACACTGAAGCTTTCTTT. Its translation is CASRKQGYTEAFF. The chain joins TRBV2 to TRBJ1-1, with TRBD1 matching 7 bases. The ends lost 6 bases at V and 3 bases at J; junction bases unmatched: 4. The CDR3 extends over 13 amino acids. Germline lookup yields CDR1 SNHLY and CDR2 FYNNEI. The whole variable domain, filled in from reference TRBV2 and TRBJ1-1, reads EPEVTQTPSHQVTQMGQEVILRCVPISNHLYFYWYRQILGQKVEFLVSFYNNEISEKSEIFDDQFSVERPDGSNFTLKIRSTKLEDSAMYFCASRKQGYTEAFFGQGTRLTVV.

The rearrangement joins TRBV28 to TRBJ1-1; 7 nucleotides align to TRBD1. Per the germline V gene, CDR1 is MDHEN and CDR2 is SYDVKM. The CDR3 is 14 amino acids. J was trimmed by 3 bases and V by 5 bases; bases with no gene match: 6. The CDR3 region is CASSHPTGYTEAFF. The CDR3 nucleotides read TGTGCCAGCAGTCACCCGACAGGGTACACTGAAGCTTTCTTT. Using reference TRBV28 and TRBJ1-1 for the parts outside the CDR3, the full variable domain is DVKVTQSSRYLVKRTGEKVFLECVQDMDHENMFWYRQDPGLGLRLIYFSYDVKMKEKGDIPEGYSVSREKKERFSLILESASTNQTSMYLCASSHPTGYTEAFFGQGTRLTVV.

The J gene is TRBJ1-3, the V gene TRBV19; no reliable D call. The CDR3 runs to 14 residues. CDR1 is LNHDA and CDR2 is SQIVND in the germline V gene (reference sequence). Trimming took off 5 bases at V and 0 bases at J, with 8 bases between the two ends. CDR3 in DNA: TGTGCCAGTAGTTGGTGGGGCTCTGGAAACACCATATATTTT. It is translated as CASSWWGSGNTIYF.

This clone was detected a few times. The V gene is TRBV19, the J gene TRBJ1-1, with 8 nucleotides matching TRBD1. CDR3 size: 14 residues. V shed 7 bases, J shed 1 base, and the junction held 5 bases outside the gene matches. CDR1 and CDR2 from the germline V gene are LNHDA and SQIVND (reference sequence). The CDR3 loop is CASTEGQANTEAFF. For the CDR3, the DNA is TGTGCCAGTACCGAGGGACAGGCGAACACTGAAGCTTTCTTT.

This clone was found once. This sequence joins TRBV18 and TRBJ1-4; 10 nucleotides align to TRBD1. V lost 8 bases and J lost 0; bases outside the gene matches: 9. The germline gives CDR1 KGHSH, CDR2 LQKENI. This CDR3 is built from 17 residues. The CDR3 loop is CASAKGQGSATNEKLFF. The CDR3, as DNA: TGTGCCAGCGCGAAGGGACAGGGGTCGGCAACTAATGAAAAACTGTTTTTT.

The chain joins TRBV9 to TRBJ2-3; D is unclear. The CDR3 length is 14 residues. Germline-derived CDR1 and CDR2 are SGDLS and YYNGEE. V dropped 1 base and J dropped 4 bases, with 10 bases sitting between them. CDR3 residues: CASSVRWGADTQYF. The CDR3 nucleotides are TGTGCCAGCAGCGTACGTTGGGGTGCAGATACGCAGTATTTT.

The rearrangement links TRBV19 to TRBJ1-3, with TRBD1 matching over 9 bases. The trim removed 6 bases at V and 0 bases at J, leaving 9 bases unmatched. CDR1 LNHDA and CDR2 SQIVND come from the germline V gene (reference sequence). The CDR3 is 17 residues long. The CDR3 spells CASRRPGQGVSGNTIYF. The DNA of the CDR3 is TGTGCCAGTAGGCGTCCGGGACAGGGCGTCTCTGGAAACACCATATATTTT. Full variable domain (missing parts from reference TRBV19 and TRBJ1-3): DGGITQSPKYLFRKEGQNVTLSCEQNLNHDAMYWYRQDPGQGLRLIYYSQIVNDFQKGDIAEGYSVSREKKESFPLTVTSAQKNPTAFYLCASRRPGQGVSGNTIYFGEGSWLTVV.

The rearrangement uses TRBV4-2 and TRBJ2-1; perhaps D is TRBD1 or TRBD2 (5 bases each). Looked up from germline, CDR1 is LGHNA and CDR2 is YNFKEQ. This CDR3 has 11 amino acids. The V and J ends lost 6 bases and 8 bases respectively, with 8 bases between them. CDR3 in DNA: TGTGCCAGCAGTAGAGGGGATGAGCAGTTCTTC. It yields the protein CASSRGDEQFF.

The genes are TRBV7-2 and TRBJ1-3; the D gene is possibly TRBD1 (6 bases). The CDR3 sequence is 15 residues long. CDR1 and CDR2 from the germline V gene are SGHTA and FQGNSA. Deletions cut 2 bases from V and 4 bases from J, with 12 bases between. Written as DNA, the CDR3 is TGTGCCAGCAGCTTACCCCCTGGGACAGGAAACACCATATATTTT. Translation: CASSLPPGTGNTIYF.

The rearrangement uses TRBV6-2 or TRBV6-3 and TRBJ1-5; D gene uncertain. This CDR3 comprises 15 residues. Between the trimmed V and J ends, which lost 2 bases and 9 bases, there was a span of 17 bases. From germline, CDR1 is MNHEY and CDR2 SVGEGT. The CDR3 protein is CASSYLSVSLGPQHF. The CDR3 region has the DNA TGTGCCAGCAGTTACCTTAGTGTCTCCCTTGGGCCCCAGCATTTT.

This sequence joins TRBV19 and TRBJ1-1, with D uncertain. Germline CDR1 LNHDA, CDR2 SQIVND (reference sequence). The ends were cut back, 5 bases at V and 4 bases at J, with 11 bases in the middle. There are 13 residues in the CDR3. The CDR3 DNA sequence: TGTGCCAGTAGTTGGGTGTTAGGCACTGAAGCTTTCTTT. It codes for CASSWVLGTEAFF.

The chain is built from TRBV11-1 and TRBJ1-1, with D uncertain. The germline gives CDR1 SGHAT, CDR2 FQDESV (reference sequence). This CDR3 spans 12 amino acids. Trimming pared 5 bases from V and 3 bases from J, leaving 7 bases between. The CDR3 bases are TGTGCCAGCAGCCGTCTCTACACTGAAGCTTTCTTT. It is translated as CASSRLYTEAFF.

This clone was observed once. This chain links TRBV24-1 with TRBJ2-1, with D possibly called TRBD1 or TRBD2 (5 bases each). Germline CDR1 and CDR2: KGHDR and SFDVKD. V was clipped by 6 bases and J by 9 bases, with 20 bases between them. There are 15 residues in the CDR3. The CDR3 reads CATSQGRGLQSEQFF. The CDR3, as DNA: TGTGCCACCAGTCAGGGACGCGGCTTACAAAGTGAGCAGTTCTTC.

With respect to this clone: Different DNA sequences within this sample yield the same CDR3. The chain recombines TRBV18 with TRBJ2-1; D gene unclear. The CDR3 contains 12 residues. The germline gives CDR1 KGHSH, CDR2 LQKENI. Between the trimmed V and J ends, which lost 3 bases and 4 bases, there was a span of 4 bases. The CDR3 protein is CASSPGYNEQFF. The CDR3 DNA reads TGTGCCAGCTCACCGGGTTACAATGAGCAGTTCTTC.

This sequence joins TRBV3-1 (or the pseudogene TRBV3-2) and TRBJ1-1, with 7 bases that match TRBD1. The CDR3 sequence is 15 residues long. Trimming removed 0 bases from V and 5 bases from J; junction bases left unmatched: 6. Germline CDR1 reads LGHDT; CDR2 reads YNNKEL (reference sequence). The CDR3 here is CASSQERGQRTEAFF. CDR3 nucleotide sequence: TGTGCCAGCAGCCAAGAGAGGGGGCAGCGAACTGAAGCTTTCTTT.